This record covers a single T cell receptor beta chain. This sample was included in a study of blood T cell repertoires in COVID-19. Across the study: Italy, Spain and the United States were the sources of the convalescent and acute COVID-19 samples. T cells, B-cell-depleted T cells, or PBMCs supplied cDNA or gDNA.

Looked up from germline, CDR1 is SGHVS and CDR2 is FNYEAQ. CDR3 size: 16 residues. Trimming removed 4 bases from V and 2 bases from J, with 15 bases in between. Authors' analysis steps: Amplification of reference gene primers provided the estimated nucleated cell counts. The assay was immunoSEQ multiplex PCR, and TCRdb's table has in-frame clones only and misses some. The D gene and trimming were derived from the DNA, and the V and J assignments and clone size from that table. The repertoire has 20,000 to 25,000 clones, around 88% of them found once; the top ten carry just under 9%. This clonotype was sampled from a human donor with active COVID-19. The donor label of this sample is uncertain. The gene calls are TRBV7-6 and TRBJ2-1; D might be TRBD2 (6 bases). The sequencing sample was made of peripheral blood. The CDR3 bases are TGTGCCAGCAGCTCCCGAGTAGGCGGGACCTACAATGAGCAGTTCTTC. Protein: CASSSRVGGTYNEQFF.